This T cell receptor beta chain was sequenced for a study of T cells in Graves' hyperthyroidism and ophthalmopathy. The study, taken as a whole, reports: In the blood, most expanded thyroid clonotypes above 0.001 appeared as well.

It was RNA transcripts that yielded the amplified TCR beta CDR3 regions. The primer set for the first-round RT-PCR of the TCR CDR3 was HTBI. TCRdb re-called the multiplex PCR reads with MiXCR, one entry per CDR3 protein. The table has around 350,000 distinct CDR3 sequences, less than 15% seen once. This clonotype was counted ten times or more. The antigen is not known. There are 15 residues in the CDR3. V gave up 1 base and J gave up 8 bases; unmatched junction bases: 10. Germline V gives CDR1 SGHDN, CDR2 FVKESK. The TCR was taken from a woman in her late teens or twenties with Graves' hyperthyroidism. Sequences were obtained from blood. The chain uses TRBV14 and TRBJ2-7; 8 bases are a match to TRBD1. The CDR3 sequence: CASSQGVGTGRKQYF. The CDR3 DNA sequence: TGTGCCAGCAGCCAAGGTGTGGGGACAGGTCGGAAGCAGTACTTC.